A selection of T cell receptor beta chains follows, all from one sample in a study of T cell changes during pregnancy in multiple sclerosis. Some clones are missing from TCRdb's copy, which holds only in-frame ones; the method was immunoSEQ multiplex PCR. The table shows approximately 130,000 clones, with about 96% occurring only once. The specimen was peripheral blood, collected after pregnancy. These receptor sequences come from a female donor with multiple sclerosis, enrolled in a pregnancy study. Each CDR3 is given with its conserved first and last residue. A D gene is named only where the DNA matches it firmly. Clone size is stated in some rows and not others, as once, few, many or a class when expanded.

V: TRBV7-2
size: NA
J: TRBJ2-3
D: TRBD2
DNA: TGTGCCAGCAGCTTAGTCGCTAGCGGGGGGTTAAATACGCAGTATTTT
CDR3: CASSLVASGGLNTQYF

V: TRBV6-5
size: NA
J: TRBJ2-1
D: TRBD2
DNA: TGTGCCAGCAGTTACTGGCCTAGCGGGAACAATGAGCAGTTCTTC
CDR3: CASSYWPSGNNEQFF

V: TRBV2
size: NA
J: TRBJ2-3
D: TRBD2
DNA: TGTGCCAGCAGTCCCGGGACTAGCGGTTCAGATACGCAGTATTTT
CDR3: CASSPGTSGSDTQYF

V: TRBV2
size: NA
J: TRBJ1-4
D: NA
DNA: TGTGCCAGCAGATATCGGACTTCTAAGGGTGAAAAACTGTTTTTT
CDR3: CASRYRTSKGEKLFF

V: TRBV7-2
size: NA
J: TRBJ1-2
D: TRBD1
DNA: TGTGCCAGCAGCTTAGAGTGGACAGGGAGTAATGGCTACACCTTC
CDR3: CASSLEWTGSNGYTF

V: TRBV4-1
size: NA
J: TRBJ2-2
D: TRBD1
DNA: TGCGCCAGCAGCGGAAGGGGACAGGGCTCCGGGACCGGGGAGCTGTTTTTT
CDR3: CASSGRGQGSGTGELFF

V: TRBV13
size: NA
J: TRBJ2-7
D: TRBD2
DNA: TGTGCCAGCAGGGCTAGCGGAACCAGCTCCTACGAGCAGTACTTC
CDR3: CASRASGTSSYEQYF

V: TRBV4-1
size: NA
J: TRBJ1-1
D: TRBD1
DNA: TGCGCCAGCAGCCAAGCCGACAGGGACACTGAAGCTTTCTTT
CDR3: CASSQADRDTEAFF

V: TRBV28
size: NA
J: TRBJ1-1
D: NA
DNA: TGTGCCAGCAGGCCCAGGAACACTGAAGCTTTCTTT
CDR3: CASRPRNTEAFF

V: TRBV19
size: NA
J: TRBJ1-2
D: TRBD1
DNA: TGTGCCAGTAGTGCCTTTCTCGGACAGGGCGATGGCTACACCTTC
CDR3: CASSAFLGQGDGYTF

V: TRBV5-4
size: once
J: TRBJ2-5
D: NA
DNA: TGTGCCAGCAGCCCAGCGATAAAAGAGACCCAGTACTTC
CDR3: CASSPAIKETQYF

V: TRBV28
size: NA
J: TRBJ1-1
D: NA
DNA: TGTGCCAGTTCGCTGGTTGTACTAGGGACTGAAGCTTTCTTT
CDR3: CASSLVVLGTEAFF

V: TRBV6-5
size: NA
J: TRBJ1-3
D: NA
DNA: TGTGCCAGCAGTTATTCGTACAGCTCTGGAAACACCATATATTTT
CDR3: CASSYSYSSGNTIYF

V: TRBV28
size: once
J: TRBJ2-3
D: TRBD2
DNA: TGTGCCAGCAGTTTGGTAGCGGGGCTCACAGATACGCAGTATTTT
CDR3: CASSLVAGLTDTQYF

V: TRBV7-9
size: NA
J: TRBJ2-5
D: NA
DNA: TGTGCCAGCAGCTCCGCGGAGACCCAGTACTTC
CDR3: CASSSAETQYF

V: TRBV27
size: NA
J: TRBJ2-4
D: TRBD2
DNA: TGTGCCAGCAGTTTGACTAGCGGGATTCAAAACATTCAGTACTTC
CDR3: CASSLTSGIQNIQYF

V: TRBV7-9
size: once
J: TRBJ2-2
D: TRBD1
DNA: TGTGCCAGCAGCGCACTAGGGGGCTACACCGGGGAGCTGTTTTTT
CDR3: CASSALGGYTGELFF

V: TRBV5-1
size: few
J: TRBJ2-7
D: TRBD1
DNA: TGCGCCAGCAGTAAAACAGGGGGCGGGTTAGAGCAGTACTTC
CDR3: CASSKTGGGLEQYF

V: TRBV29-1
size: NA
J: TRBJ2-1
D: NA
DNA: TGCAGCGTTCAGGGCACTTTTGGACCCCCTGGCGATGAGCAGTTCTTC
CDR3: CSVQGTFGPPGDEQFF

V: TRBV6-6
size: once
J: TRBJ2-3
D: NA
DNA: TGTGCCAGCAGCTACTCGCCTAGCCTGGGGGCCATAACGCAGTATTTT
CDR3: CASSYSPSLGAITQYF

V: TRBV30
size: NA
J: TRBJ2-7
D: NA
DNA: TGTGCCTGGAGCCTCGGGGATCTCGAGCAGTACTTC
CDR3: CAWSLGDLEQYF

V: TRBV6-1
size: once
J: TRBJ2-7
D: NA
DNA: TGTGCCAGCAGTCCACGGAGGGGATCCGAGCAGTACTTC
CDR3: CASSPRRGSEQYF

V: TRBV6-5
size: NA
J: TRBJ2-1
D: TRBD2
DNA: TGTGCCAGCAGTTACTCGACTAGCGGGATCCATGAGCAGTTCTTC
CDR3: CASSYSTSGIHEQFF

V: TRBV10-1
size: few
J: TRBJ2-1
D: NA
DNA: TGCGCCAGCAGTGATATTGTCTCCTCCTACAATGAGCAGTTCTTC
CDR3: CASSDIVSSYNEQFF

V: TRBV11-1
size: NA
J: TRBJ2-3
D: TRBD2
DNA: TGTGCCAGCAGCACATGGACTAGCGGGAAGGGTGACACAGATACGCAGTATTTT
CDR3: CASSTWTSGKGDTDTQYF

V: TRBV11-3
size: NA
J: TRBJ1-1
D: TRBD1
DNA: TGTGCCAGCAGCTCCAGGGGGACTGAAGCTTTCTTT
CDR3: CASSSRGTEAFF

V: TRBV13
size: NA
J: TRBJ1-2
D: TRBD1
DNA: TGTGCCAGCACGGGACAGGGAGCGCTTTTCGATGGCTACACCTTC
CDR3: CASTGQGALFDGYTF

V: TRBV10-3
size: NA
J: TRBJ1-5
D: TRBD1
DNA: TGTGCCATCAGTGAAAGTGGGGCAGGGGGAAACCAGCCCCAGCATTTT
CDR3: CAISESGAGGNQPQHF

V: TRBV11-1
size: NA
J: TRBJ2-2
D: TRBD1
DNA: TGTGCCAGCATCACAAGGGGGCTCCCTAATCAGGGAGCCGGGGAGCTGTTTTTT
CDR3: CASITRGLPNQGAGELFF

V: TRBV7-2
size: NA
J: TRBJ2-7
D: TRBD2
DNA: TGTGCCAGCAGCTTATTAGCCAGCGGGGGCTCCTACGAGCAGTACTTC
CDR3: CASSLLASGGSYEQYF

V: TRBV5-4
size: NA
J: TRBJ2-7
D: TRBD1
DNA: TGTGCCAGCAGCCCCCGGGACAGGACGTACGAGCAGTACTTC
CDR3: CASSPRDRTYEQYF